This TCR beta chain was observed in a study of radiation and T cells in renal cell carcinoma. Points from the study as a whole: Top tumor clonotypes rose in blood 2 weeks post-radiation, then contracted.

Profiling relied on immunoSEQ multiplex PCR, and the TCRdb table lists in-frame clones only, not all of them. The sample holds some 100,000 clones, roughly four fifths seen once. CDR1 MNHNS and CDR2 SASEGT come from the germline V gene. CDR3 size: 15 residues. With 1 base clipped from V and 12 bases from J, the junction kept 9 bases outside the gene matches. Time point here: baseline pretreatment blood. Specified treatment: 15 Gy SBRT to primary tumor, nephrectomy 4 weeks later. Serial blood draws occurred at baseline and 2 and 4 weeks post-SBRT. Notes on this clone: What it binds is not known.

The source was blood, collected from a patient whose treatment included radiotherapy and nephrectomy. The V gene is TRBV6-1, the J gene TRBJ2-1; 10 bases line up with TRBD2. The receptor's source is a man in his sixties with renal cell carcinoma. CDR3 residues: CASSEGLAGVARQFF. In DNA, the CDR3 is TGTGCCAGCAGTGAAGGGCTAGCGGGAGTTGCAAGGCAGTTCTTC.